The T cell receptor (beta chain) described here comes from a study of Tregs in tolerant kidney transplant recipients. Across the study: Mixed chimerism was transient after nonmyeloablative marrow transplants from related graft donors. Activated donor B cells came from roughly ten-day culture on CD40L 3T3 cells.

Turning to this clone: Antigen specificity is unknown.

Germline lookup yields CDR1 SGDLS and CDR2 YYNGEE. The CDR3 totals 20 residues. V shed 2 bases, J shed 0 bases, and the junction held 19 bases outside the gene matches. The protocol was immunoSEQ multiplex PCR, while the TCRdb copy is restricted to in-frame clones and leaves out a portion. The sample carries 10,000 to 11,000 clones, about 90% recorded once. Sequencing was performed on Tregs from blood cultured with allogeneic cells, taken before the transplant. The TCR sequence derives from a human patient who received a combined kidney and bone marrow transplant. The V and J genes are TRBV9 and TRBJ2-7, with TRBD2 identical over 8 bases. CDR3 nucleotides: TGTGCCAGCAGCGTGGACCTAAGCGGGAGTGGGAGTGAGAGCTCCTACGAGCAGTACTTC. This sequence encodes CASSVDLSGSGSESSYEQYF.